The present T cell receptor beta chain was sequenced within a study of cytomegalovirus exposure and HLA in healthy donors. Study in general: The study's early data release held roughly 91 million unique TCRs from HLA-typed donors.

The PCR had 60 Vbeta and 13 Jbeta primers. Clones were sequenced by immunoSEQ multiplex PCR, and TCRdb holds only the in-frame ones, with some missing. The table shows around 150,000 clones, with approximately 81% occurring only once. General study points: The investigators catalogued 150 to 200 TCR beta chains as cytomegalovirus-associated. There were some public TCRs occurring in many donors, but most TCR sequences were rare. There were a few CMV-associated chains whose specificity for CMV antigens was confirmed in vitro.

This CDR3 has 16 residues. With V trimmed by 6 bases and J by 2 bases, 11 bases remained unmatched. Germline V lookup: CDR1 MNHEY, CDR2 SMNVEV (reference sequence). Concerning this clone itself: As yet, its antigen is unknown.

This sequence was found in a boy aged 2 to 9 in good health and CMV-seronegative. The V call is TRBV27, the J call TRBJ2-5; 8 nucleotides match TRBD2. Sequencing used PBMCs. CDR3 amino acids: CASSPTSGLEQETQYF. As DNA, the CDR3 is TGTGCCAGCAGCCCAACCTCGGGACTAGAACAAGAGACCCAGTACTTC.